The T cell receptor beta chain under discussion was sequenced for a study of control samples from healthy donors and cancer patients. Per germline, CDR1 SGHNT and CDR2 YENEEA. The CDR3 is made up of 18 amino acids. V was shortened by 1 base and J by 3 bases, with 22 bases between the two germline ends. The protocol was immunoSEQ multiplex PCR, while the TCRdb copy is restricted to in-frame clones and leaves out a portion. The sample carries approximately 180,000 clones, approximately 94% recorded once. This TCR was sampled from a woman in her late teens or twenties in good health. The chain links TRBV11-3 to TRBJ2-7; a weak D match, TRBD1 (6 bases). Sequences were obtained from blood. The CDR3 is CASSLGLLGQERNYEQYF. The DNA for the CDR3 is TGTGCCAGCAGCTTAGGCTTGTTGGGACAAGAAAGGAACTACGAGCAGTACTTC.